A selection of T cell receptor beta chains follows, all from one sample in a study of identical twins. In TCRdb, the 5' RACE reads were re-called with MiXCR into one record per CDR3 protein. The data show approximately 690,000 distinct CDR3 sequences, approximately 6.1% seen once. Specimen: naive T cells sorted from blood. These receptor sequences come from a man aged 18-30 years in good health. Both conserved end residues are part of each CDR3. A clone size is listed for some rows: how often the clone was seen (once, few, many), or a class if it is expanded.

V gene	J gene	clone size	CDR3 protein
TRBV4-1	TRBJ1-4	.	CASSQIGPFNEKLFF
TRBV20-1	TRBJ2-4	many	CSARASGRMAKNIQYF
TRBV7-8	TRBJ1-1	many	CASSLEYTEAFF
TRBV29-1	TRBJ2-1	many	CSVEEGRGQFF
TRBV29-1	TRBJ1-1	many	CSGREGAYTEAFF
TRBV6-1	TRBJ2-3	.	CASSQTGRGPDTQYF
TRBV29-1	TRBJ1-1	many	CSVQVVMDTEAFF
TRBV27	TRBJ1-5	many	CASNQPQHF
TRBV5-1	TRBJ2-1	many	CASSFGQGNNEQFF
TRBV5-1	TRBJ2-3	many	CASSLVQGVDTQYF
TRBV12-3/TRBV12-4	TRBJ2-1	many	CASRLLSVGEQFF
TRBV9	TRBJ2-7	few	CASSVGVPEQYF
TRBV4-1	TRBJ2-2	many	CASSQERGLTGELFF
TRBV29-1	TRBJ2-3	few	CSSTSGVDTQYF
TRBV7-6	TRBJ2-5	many	CASSLGLAGVSETQYF
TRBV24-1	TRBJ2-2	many	CATSDSGELFF
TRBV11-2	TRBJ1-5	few	CASSLSWGSGQPQHF
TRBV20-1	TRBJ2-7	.	CSAPPGGGDEQYF
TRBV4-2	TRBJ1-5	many	CASSHQDRDNQPQHF
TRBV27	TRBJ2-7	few	CASSFLAGGSYEQYF
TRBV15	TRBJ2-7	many	CATSREGQGAGEQYF
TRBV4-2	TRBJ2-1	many	CASSPRGNRNEQFF
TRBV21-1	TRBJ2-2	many	CASSIPGQGVLLADTGELFF
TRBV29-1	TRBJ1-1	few	CSVVRQFETEAFF
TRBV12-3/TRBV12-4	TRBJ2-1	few	CASTWDKNNEQFF
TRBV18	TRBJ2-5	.	CASSPGAIETQYF
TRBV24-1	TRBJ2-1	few	CATSDSGTGRYEQFF
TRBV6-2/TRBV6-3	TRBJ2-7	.	CASNQGGLYEQYF
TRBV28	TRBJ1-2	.	CASRPTSTRRRYGYTF
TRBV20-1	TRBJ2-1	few	CSARDQSKGGTSYNEQFF
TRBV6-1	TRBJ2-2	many	CASRNSHTGELFF
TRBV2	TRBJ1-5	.	CASSNRGWNQPQHF
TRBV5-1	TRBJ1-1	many	CASSLSIEAFF
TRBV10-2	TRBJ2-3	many	CASRAGQGNTDTQYF
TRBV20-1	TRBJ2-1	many	CSALTSGSYNEQFF
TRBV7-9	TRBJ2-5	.	CASMGVILTQYF
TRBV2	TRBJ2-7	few	CASIEGGEQYF
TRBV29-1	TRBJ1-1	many	CSCFGPGGGTEAFF
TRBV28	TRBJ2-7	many	CASSPVSLSGEQYF
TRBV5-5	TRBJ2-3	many	CASSSGTPVDTQYF
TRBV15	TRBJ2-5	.	CATSRGDRGVGQETQYF
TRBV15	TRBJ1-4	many	CATSRAGNEKLFF